This T cell receptor (beta chain) derives from a study of blood T cell repertoires in COVID-19. At the level of the study: In each case, the material was cDNA or gDNA derived from T cells, B-cell-depleted T cells, or PBMCs.

Trimming cost V 1 base and J 3 bases; bases outside gene matches: 0. The germline V gene has CDR1 SGHRS and CDR2 YFSETQ. The CDR3 is 13 residues long. Profiled with immunoSEQ multiplex PCR; TCRdb holds only in-frame clones, not every one. This table has under 300,000 clones, around 78% appearing once. As regards this clone: Other DNA sequences of this sample code for an identical CDR3.

The TCR was taken from a man in his 60s who had recovered from COVID-19. Material for sequencing was peripheral blood. The V call is TRBV5-1, the J call TRBJ1-2, with 7 bases matching TRBD1. The CDR3 here is CASSLTGDYGYTF. The CDR3 DNA is TGCGCCAGCAGCTTGACAGGGGACTATGGCTACACCTTC.